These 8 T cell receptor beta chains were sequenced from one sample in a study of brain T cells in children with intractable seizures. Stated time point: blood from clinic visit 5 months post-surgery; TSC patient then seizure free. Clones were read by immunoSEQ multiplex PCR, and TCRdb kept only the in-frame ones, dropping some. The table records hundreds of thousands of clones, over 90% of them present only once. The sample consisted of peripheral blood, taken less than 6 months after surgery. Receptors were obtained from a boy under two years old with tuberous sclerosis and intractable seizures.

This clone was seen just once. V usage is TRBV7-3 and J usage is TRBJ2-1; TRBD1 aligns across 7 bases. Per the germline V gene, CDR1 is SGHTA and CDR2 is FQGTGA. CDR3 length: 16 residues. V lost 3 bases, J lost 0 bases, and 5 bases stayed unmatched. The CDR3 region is CASSFTTGSSYNEQFF. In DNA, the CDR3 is TGTGCCAGCAGCTTTACGACAGGGAGCTCCTACAATGAGCAGTTCTTC. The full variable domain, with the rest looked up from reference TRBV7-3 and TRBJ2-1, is GAGVSQTPSNKVTEKGKYVELRCDPISGHTALYWYRQSLGQGPEFLIYFQGTGAADDSGLPNDRFFAVRPEGSVSTLKIQRTERGDSAVYLCASSFTTGSSYNEQFFGPGTRLTVL.

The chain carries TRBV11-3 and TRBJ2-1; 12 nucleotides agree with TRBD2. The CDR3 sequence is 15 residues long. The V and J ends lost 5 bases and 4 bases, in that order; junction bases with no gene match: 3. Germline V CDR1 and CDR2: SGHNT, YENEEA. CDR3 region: CASSQGTSGYNEQFF. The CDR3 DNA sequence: TGTGCCAGCAGCCAGGGGACTAGCGGGTACAATGAGCAGTTCTTC.

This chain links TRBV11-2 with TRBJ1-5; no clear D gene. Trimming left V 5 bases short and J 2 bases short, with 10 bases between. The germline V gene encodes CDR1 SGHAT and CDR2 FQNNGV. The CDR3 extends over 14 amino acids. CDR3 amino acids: CASSPSRRNQPQHF. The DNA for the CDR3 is TGTGCCAGCAGCCCGAGTAGACGCAATCAGCCCCAGCATTTT.

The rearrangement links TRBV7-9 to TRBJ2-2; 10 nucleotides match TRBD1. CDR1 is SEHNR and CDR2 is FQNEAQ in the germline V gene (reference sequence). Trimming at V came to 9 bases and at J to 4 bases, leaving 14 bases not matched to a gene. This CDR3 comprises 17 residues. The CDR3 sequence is CARHPLPGQGPTGELFF. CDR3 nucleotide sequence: TGTGCCAGGCACCCCCTACCGGGACAGGGGCCCACCGGGGAGCTGTTTTTT.

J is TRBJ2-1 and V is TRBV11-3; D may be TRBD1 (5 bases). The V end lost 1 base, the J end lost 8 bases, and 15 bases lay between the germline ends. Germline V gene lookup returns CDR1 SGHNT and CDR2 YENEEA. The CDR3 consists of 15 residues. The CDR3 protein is CASSLGGSKGHEQFF. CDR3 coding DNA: TGTGCCAGCAGCTTAGGCGGATCCAAGGGGCATGAGCAGTTCTTC.

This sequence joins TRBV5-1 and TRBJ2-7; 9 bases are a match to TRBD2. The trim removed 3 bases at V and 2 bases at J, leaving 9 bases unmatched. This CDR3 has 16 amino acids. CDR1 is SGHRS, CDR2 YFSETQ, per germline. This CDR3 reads CASSWTSANSAYEQYF. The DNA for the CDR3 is TGCGCCAGCAGCTGGACTAGCGCTAATTCCGCCTACGAGCAGTACTTC.

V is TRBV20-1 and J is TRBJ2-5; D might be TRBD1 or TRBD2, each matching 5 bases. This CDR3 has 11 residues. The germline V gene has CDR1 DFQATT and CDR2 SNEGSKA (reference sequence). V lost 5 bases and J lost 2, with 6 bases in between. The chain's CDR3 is CSAWGQETQYF. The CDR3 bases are TGCAGTGCTTGGGGGCAAGAGACCCAGTACTTC.

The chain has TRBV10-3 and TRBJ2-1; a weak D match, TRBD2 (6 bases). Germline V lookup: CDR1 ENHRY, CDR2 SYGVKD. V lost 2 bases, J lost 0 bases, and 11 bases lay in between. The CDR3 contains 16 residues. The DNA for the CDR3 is TGTGCCATCAGTGAGACTAGCATTAGCTCCTACAATGAGCAGTTCTTC. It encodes CAISETSISSYNEQFF.